This TCR beta chain was sequenced in a study of blood T cell repertoires in COVID-19. Produced via immunoSEQ multiplex PCR; TCRdb's table is partial and in-frame only. The sample contains 350,000 to 550,000 clones, 80% to 90% of which appear only once. Losses at the gene ends were 7 bases for V and 4 bases for J; bases not matched to a gene: 6. The CDR3 consists of 14 residues. The germline V gene encodes CDR1 KGHDR and CDR2 SFDVKD. Recruitment covered about 25 US areas and drew participants whose ages spanned roughly 18 to 89 years. Cohort allocation depended upon clinical history that participants reported. The recovered donors of Cohort 3 showed two negative PCRs, clearance, or symptom resolution.

The rearrangement links TRBV24-1 to TRBJ2-1, with 7 bases aligning to TRBD2. The sequencing input was PBMCs or T cells enriched from blood (not recorded which). The TCR comes from a man younger than 40 who had recovered from COVID-19. In nucleotides, the CDR3 is TGTGCCACCAGCGGGGGGTGGGAATACAATGAGCAGTTCTTC. Translated: CATSGGWEYNEQFF.